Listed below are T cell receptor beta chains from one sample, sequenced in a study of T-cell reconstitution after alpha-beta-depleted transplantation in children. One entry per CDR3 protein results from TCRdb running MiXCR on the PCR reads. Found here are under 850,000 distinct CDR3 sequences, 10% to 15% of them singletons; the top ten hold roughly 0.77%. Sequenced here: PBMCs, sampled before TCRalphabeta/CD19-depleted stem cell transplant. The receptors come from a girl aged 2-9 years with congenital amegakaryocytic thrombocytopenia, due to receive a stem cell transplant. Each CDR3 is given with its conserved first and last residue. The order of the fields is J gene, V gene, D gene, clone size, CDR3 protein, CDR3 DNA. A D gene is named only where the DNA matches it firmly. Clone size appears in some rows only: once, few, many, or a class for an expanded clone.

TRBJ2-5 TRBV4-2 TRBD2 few CASSQPYRGEETQYF TGTGCCAGCAGCCAACCCTACCGGGGGGAGGAGACCCAGTACTTC
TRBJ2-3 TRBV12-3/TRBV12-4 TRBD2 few CASSVRLAGAVDTQYF TGTGCCAGCAGTGTAAGACTAGCGGGAGCGGTAGATACGCAGTATTTT
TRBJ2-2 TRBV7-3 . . CASSFGSIPGELFF TGTGCCAGCAGCTTCGGGAGTATCCCCGGGGAGCTGTTTTTT
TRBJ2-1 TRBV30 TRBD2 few CAWSPRAIAGNEQFF TGTGCCTGGAGTCCCAGAGCGATAGCGGGAAATGAGCAGTTCTTC
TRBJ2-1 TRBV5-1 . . CASSLEGASESQKAYNEQFF TGCGCCAGCAGCTTGGAAGGGGCTAGCGAGTCCCAGAAGGCCTACAATGAGCAGTTCTTC
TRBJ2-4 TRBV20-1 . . CSASERRGQAKNIQYF TGCAGTGCTAGTGAGCGGCGGGGTCAAGCCAAAAACATTCAGTACTTC
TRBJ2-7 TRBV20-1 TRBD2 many CSAGTGTSSSEQYF TGCAGTGCTGGAACCGGGACTAGCTCCTCCGAGCAGTACTTC
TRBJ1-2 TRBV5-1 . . CASSHHSRTGQEYYGYTF TGCGCCAGCAGCCATCACTCTCGAACAGGGCAGGAGTACTATGGCTACACCTTC
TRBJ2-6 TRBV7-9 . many CASSSYDGGSGANVLTF TGTGCCAGCAGCTCTTACGATGGGGGATCTGGGGCCAACGTCCTGACTTTC
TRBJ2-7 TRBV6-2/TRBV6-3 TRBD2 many CASRPLAGASKQYF TGTGCCAGCAGACCCCTAGCGGGAGCCTCCAAGCAGTACTTC
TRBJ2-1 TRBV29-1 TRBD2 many CSVDGTSVYNEQFF TGCAGCGTGGACGGGACTAGCGTATACAATGAGCAGTTCTTC
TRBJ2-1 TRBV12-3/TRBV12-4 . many CASSLLVANEQFF TGTGCCAGCAGTTTACTAGTGGCGAATGAGCAGTTCTTC
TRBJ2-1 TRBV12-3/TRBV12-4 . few CASSAAGAPNEQFF TGTGCCAGCAGTGCAGCAGGGGCTCCTAATGAGCAGTTCTTC
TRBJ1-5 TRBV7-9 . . CASSLGQASGQPQHF TGTGCCAGCAGCTTAGGACAGGCCTCGGGGCAGCCCCAGCATTTT
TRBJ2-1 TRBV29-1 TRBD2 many CSALLAGVGEQFF TGCAGCGCGTTACTAGCGGGAGTAGGTGAGCAGTTCTTC
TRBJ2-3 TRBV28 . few CASSFSGRADTQYF TGTGCCAGCAGTTTCTCAGGGCGAGCAGATACGCAGTATTTT
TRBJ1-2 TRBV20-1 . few CSVRAYGYTF TGCAGTGTACGGGCCTATGGCTACACCTTC
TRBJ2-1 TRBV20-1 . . CSAEGGQNEQFF TGCAGTGCTGAGGGTGGACAGAATGAGCAGTTCTTC
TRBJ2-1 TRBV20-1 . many CSAYSPTEQFF TGCAGTGCCTATAGCCCAACTGAGCAGTTCTTC
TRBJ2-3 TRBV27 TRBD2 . CASSLGTSPHTDTQYF TGTGCCAGCAGCCTCGGGACTAGCCCACACACAGATACGCAGTATTTT
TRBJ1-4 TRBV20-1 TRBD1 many CSAGDRAFNNEKLFF TGCAGTGCCGGGGACAGGGCGTTTAATAATGAAAAACTGTTTTTT
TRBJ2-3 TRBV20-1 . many CSAKVGTSTDTQYF TGCAGTGCTAAAGTTGGTACTAGCACAGATACGCAGTATTTT
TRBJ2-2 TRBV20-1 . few CSARGTFLPNTGELFF TGCAGTGCTAGGGGGACTTTTCTACCAAACACCGGGGAGCTGTTTTTT
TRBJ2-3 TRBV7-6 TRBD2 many CASSLKTSGVDTQYF TGTGCCAGCAGCTTAAAGACTAGCGGGGTGGATACGCAGTATTTT
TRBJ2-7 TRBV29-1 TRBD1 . CSVEARDRAYGQYF TGCAGCGTTGAAGCCCGGGACAGGGCCTACGGGCAGTACTTC
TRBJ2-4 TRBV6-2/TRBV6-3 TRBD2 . CAGSRAILLAVAKNIQYF TGTGCCGGCAGTCGCGCCATACTACTAGCGGTAGCCAAAAACATTCAGTACTTC
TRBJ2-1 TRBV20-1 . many CSAMPGVSGGSSYNEQFF TGCAGTGCTATGCCGGGGGTCAGCGGAGGCAGCTCCTACAATGAGCAGTTCTTC
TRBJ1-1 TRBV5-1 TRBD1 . CASSVIDRATEAFF TGCGCCAGCAGCGTCATTGACAGGGCCACTGAAGCTTTCTTT
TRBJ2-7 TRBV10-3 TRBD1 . CTISGTGQEKSYEQYF TGTACCATCAGTGGTACAGGACAGGAGAAATCCTACGAGCAGTACTTC
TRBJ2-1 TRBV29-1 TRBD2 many CSVEGTRYNEQFF TGCAGCGTTGAGGGGACTAGATACAATGAGCAGTTCTTC
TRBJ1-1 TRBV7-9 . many CASSPSGPNTEAFF TGTGCCAGCAGCCCTAGCGGACCGAACACTGAAGCTTTCTTT
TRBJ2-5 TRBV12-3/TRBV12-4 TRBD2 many CASSLVMFGGRETQYF TGTGCCAGCAGTTTAGTAATGTTTGGCGGGAGGGAGACCCAGTACTTC
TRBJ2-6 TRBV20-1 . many CSAETAAGANVLTF TGCAGTGCTGAAACAGCGGCTGGGGCCAACGTCCTGACTTTC
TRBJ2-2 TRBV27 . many CASGTGNTGELFF TGTGCCAGCGGGACGGGCAACACCGGGGAGCTGTTTTTT
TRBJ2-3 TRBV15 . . CATSREGIYTQYF TGTGCCACCAGCAGAGAGGGTATTTATACGCAGTATTTT
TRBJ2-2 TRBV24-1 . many CATISRTGELFF TGTGCCACTATTTCACGGACCGGGGAGCTGTTTTTT
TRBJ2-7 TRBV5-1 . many CASSLAAVSYEQYF TGCGCCAGCAGCTTGGCTGCCGTTTCCTACGAGCAGTACTTC
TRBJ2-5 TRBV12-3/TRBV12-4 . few CASSPLNGGETQYF TGTGCCAGCAGTCCACTCAATGGGGGAGAGACCCAGTACTTC
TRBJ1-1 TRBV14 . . CASSPWDVFPEAFF TGTGCCAGCAGCCCATGGGACGTCTTTCCTGAAGCTTTCTTT
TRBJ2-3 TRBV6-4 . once CASSDSGFGTDTQYF TGTGCCAGCAGTGACTCAGGGTTTGGCACAGATACGCAGTATTTT
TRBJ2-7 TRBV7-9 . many CASSSDKEQYF TGTGCCAGCAGCTCCGATAAAGAGCAGTACTTC
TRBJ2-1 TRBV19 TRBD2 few CASSIFGRDGNEQFF TGTGCCAGTAGTATCTTCGGGAGGGACGGTAATGAGCAGTTCTTC
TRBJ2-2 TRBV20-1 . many CSARDSPNTGELFF TGCAGTGCTAGGGACAGCCCGAACACCGGGGAGCTGTTTTTT
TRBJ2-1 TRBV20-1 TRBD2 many CSADPLTSGVSYNEQFF TGCAGTGCAGACCCTTTGACTAGCGGGGTCTCCTACAATGAGCAGTTCTTC
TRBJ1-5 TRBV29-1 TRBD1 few CSARGTGENQPQHF TGCAGCGCCCGGGGCACAGGGGAGAACCAGCCCCAGCATTTT
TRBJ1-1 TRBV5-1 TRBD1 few CASSFTGTGDTEAFF TGCGCCAGCAGCTTTACCGGGACAGGGGACACTGAAGCTTTCTTT
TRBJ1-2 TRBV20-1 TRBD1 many CSARGDRGRYGYTF TGCAGTGCTAGGGGGGACAGGGGAAGGTATGGCTACACCTTC
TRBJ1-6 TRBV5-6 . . CASSFGSYNSPLHF TGTGCCAGCAGCTTCGGCAGCTATAATTCACCCCTCCACTTT
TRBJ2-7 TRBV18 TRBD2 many CASSPAGLAVTYEQYF TGTGCCAGCTCACCCGCGGGACTAGCGGTTACCTACGAGCAGTACTTC
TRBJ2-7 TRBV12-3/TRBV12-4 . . CASSLLASRQQYF TGTGCCAGCAGTTTATTGGCTAGTCGTCAGCAGTACTTC
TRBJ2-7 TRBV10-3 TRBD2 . CGASSGELYEQYF TGCGGGGCAAGTAGCGGGGAATTATACGAGCAGTACTTC
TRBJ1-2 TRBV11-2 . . CASSSFRQEDGDTF TGTGCCAGCAGCTCTTTTCGACAGGAGGATGGCGACACCTTC
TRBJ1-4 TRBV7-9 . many CASSLRGDYMFF TGTGCCAGCAGCTTAAGAGGGGATTATATGTTTTTT